This TCR beta chain was captured by sequencing in a study of PD-1 blockade in mismatch repair-deficient tumors. A note on this clone: Its antigen is currently unknown.

Clones were read by immunoSEQ multiplex PCR, and TCRdb kept only the in-frame ones, dropping some. This repertoire shows several thousand clones, 80% to 90% found once; its top ten account for 12%. Documented time point: roughly 11-day in vitro stimulation with candidate neoantigen peptide 7. PCR or immunohistochemistry showed mismatch repair deficiency in every enrolled patient. The CDR3 length is 17 residues. V was cut by 2 bases and J by 4 bases, with 23 bases left in between. Germline V gene lookup returns CDR1 GTSNPN and CDR2 SVGIG (reference sequence). The V and J genes are TRBV30 and TRBJ1-1; tentatively, D is TRBD1 (6 bases). Sequences were derived from cells cultured in vitro, sampled from a patient treated with pembrolizumab. This sequence originates from an adult with mismatch repair-deficient cancer. DNA of the CDR3: TGTGCCTGGAGTCCCACAGGGTTCGCGGGGGGTGGCACTGAAGCTTTCTTT. It encodes CAWSPTGFAGGGTEAFF.